One T cell receptor beta chain is described in this entry. The target antigen is unknown. This sample stems from a study of PD-1 blockade in classical Hodgkin lymphoma. Notes on the study in general: According to reports, newly diagnosed patients had lower baseline TCR diversity than healthy donors, and relapsed/refractory patients had lower baseline TCR diversity still. While CD8+ TCR diversity did not rise significantly by C4D1, CD4+ TCR diversity did. Individuals who commenced nivolumab within less than 1 year of ASCT were excluded.

Brentuximab vedotin exposure varied, and every patient relapsed after autologous stem cell transplantation. Best outcomes ranged across complete response, partial response and progressive disease. With 5 bases removed from V and 6 bases from J, the gap between germline ends came to 25 bases. The germline gives CDR1 MDHEN, CDR2 SYDVKM. The CDR3 spans 17 residues. The method was immunoSEQ multiplex PCR; TCRdb's version includes in-frame clones alone and lacks a portion of them. The data show over 6,500 clones, around four fifths seen once. The source of this sequence is a human donor with classical Hodgkin lymphoma. The sequencing used peripheral blood mononuclear cells (PBMCs), collected at baseline. The V call is TRBV28, the J call TRBJ2-5; TRBD1 or TRBD2 may be the D gene (5 bases each). The CDR3: CASSPLAGQGVVKTQYF. CDR3 in DNA: TGTGCCAGCAGTCCACTTGCCGGCCAGGGAGTTGTAAAGACCCAGTACTTC.